The T cell receptor beta chain under discussion was sequenced for a study of T cell repertoires in cytomegalovirus infection. Background on the study: Based on public TCR beta signatures, there were indications of CMV infection and of a matching HLA type.

A single count supports this clonotype. No antigen is known for it. A read error is possible here, since a much larger clone lies one base away. In TCRdb, the reads were re-called with MiXCR into one record per CDR3 protein. The data contain 450,000 to 650,000 distinct CDR3 sequences, less than 30% of them singletons. Study observations and caveats: Accumulated public TCR beta family frequency recognized individuals carrying CMV together with the relevant HLA.

J was trimmed by 0 bases and V by 4 bases; bases with no gene match: 5. The CDR3 extends over 15 amino acids. Germline V lookup: CDR1 SGHTA, CDR2 FQGNSA. The clonotype was recovered from a human donor in good health (CMV status not recorded). Some clones in this sample may be carry-over from other donors' samples. The source material was PBMCs. J is TRBJ2-7 and V is TRBV7-2; TRBD1 aligns across 8 bases. The CDR3 loop reads CASSWFGTGSYEQYF. As DNA, the CDR3 is TGTGCCAGCAGCTGGTTCGGGACAGGCTCCTACGAGCAGTACTTC.